This passage covers 18 T cell receptor beta chains from one sample sequenced in a study of cytomegalovirus exposure and HLA in healthy donors. PCR was performed using 60 Vbeta and 13 Jbeta primers. Produced via immunoSEQ multiplex PCR; TCRdb's table is partial and in-frame only. This table has 90,000 to 100,000 clones, about 75% appearing once. Source material: PBMCs. All receptors come from a woman aged 40 to 50 in good health and CMV-seronegative.

The J gene is TRBJ1-1, the V gene TRBV27; D remains ambiguous. This CDR3 spans 13 amino acids. Germline lookup yields CDR1 MNHEY and CDR2 SMNVEV (reference sequence). V lost 6 bases to trimming and J lost 6 bases, with 14 bases between them. The CDR3 bases are TGTGCCAGCAGCCGTCTAGGTTTGGCTGAAGCTTTCTTT. It codes for CASSRLGLAEAFF.

The chain joins TRBV6-5 to TRBJ1-4, with 10 bases matching TRBD1. The germline CDR1 and CDR2 sequences are MNHEY and SVGAGI. V dropped 0 bases and J dropped 9; count of bases not matched to a gene: 7. The CDR3 length is 16 residues. In nucleotides, the CDR3 is TGTGCCAGCAGTTACTCCTCGGGACAGGGGAGGCAAAAACTGTTTTTT. It translates to CASSYSSGQGRQKLFF.

The chain is built from TRBV15 and TRBJ1-6; a possible D gene is TRBD1 (5 bases). The CDR3 loop spans 17 amino acids. V lost 0 bases to trimming and J lost 10 bases, with 19 bases between them. CDR1 is LNHNV, CDR2 YYDKDF, per germline (reference sequence). The CDR3 sequence: CATSRDWAGNAGSPLHF. The CDR3 coding sequence is TGTGCCACCAGCAGAGATTGGGCAGGGAATGCTGGCTCACCCCTCCACTTT.

The CDR3 DNA is TGTGCCAGCAGCAAAGACTTCGCCGATGGCTACACCTTC. Its translation is CASSKDFADGYTF. This chain links TRBV7-9 with TRBJ1-2, with D hard to call. This CDR3 spans 13 amino acids. From germline, CDR1 is SEHNR and CDR2 FQNEAQ (reference sequence). Trimming cost V 5 bases and J 6 bases, with 13 bases left between them.

This chain joins TRBV19 and TRBJ1-1; possibly TRBD1 for D (5 bases). This CDR3 contains 14 residues. The germline gives CDR1 LNHDA, CDR2 SQIVND (reference sequence). Trimming stripped 1 base from V and 1 base from J, with 7 bases between. This chain's CDR3 is CASSIGTSNTEAFF. In DNA, the CDR3 is TGTGCCAGTAGTATAGGGACATCGAACACTGAAGCTTTCTTT.

A single count supports this clone. The V gene is TRBV2, the J gene TRBJ1-5; D unresolved. Germline V CDR1 and CDR2: SNHLY, FYNNEI. Trimming pared 3 bases from V and 0 bases from J, leaving 6 bases between. The CDR3 length is 14 residues. Written as DNA, the CDR3 is TGTGCCAGCAGTGACATCTATAGCAATCAGCCCCAGCATTTT. Translation: CASSDIYSNQPQHF.

The chain carries TRBV7-2 and TRBJ1-1; the D is unclear. CDR3 length equals 14 residues. CDR1 and CDR2 (germline): SGHTA, FQGNSA. V lost 6 bases, J lost 4 bases, and 15 bases lay in between. This chain's CDR3 is CASSPGRRGTEAFF. CDR3 nucleotides: TGTGCCAGCAGTCCCGGGAGGCGGGGCACTGAAGCTTTCTTT.

This clone occurred a few times. A far larger clone is off by one base, so a read error is likely. The rearrangement joins TRBV4-2 to TRBJ1-2; weak D call: TRBD1 (5 bases). Germline values: CDR1 LGHNA, CDR2 YNFKEQ. With 4 bases removed from V and 12 bases from J, the gap between germline ends came to 15 bases. The CDR3 is made up of 12 amino acids. CDR3 amino acids: CASSLRTPPNTF. The CDR3 region has the DNA TGTGCCAGCAGCCTCAGGACACCCCCTAACACCTTC.

The rearrangement uses TRBV7-9 and TRBJ2-1; no clear D gene. This CDR3 is 13 amino acids long. Looked up from germline, CDR1 is SEHNR and CDR2 is FQNEAQ (reference sequence). With 3 bases removed from V and 6 bases from J, the gap between germline ends came to 9 bases. CDR3 region: CASSFEAVNEQFF. CDR3 DNA: TGTGCCAGCAGCTTCGAGGCAGTCAATGAGCAGTTCTTC.

The V and J genes are TRBV2 and TRBJ2-3, with 7 bases aligning to TRBD2. With 9 bases clipped from V and 3 bases from J, the junction kept 15 bases outside the gene matches. CDR3 length equals 16 residues. The V gene's germline CDR1 is SNHLY and CDR2 FYNNEI. This chain's CDR3 is CARSPSGGSGTDTQYF. The CDR3 DNA sequence: TGTGCCAGAAGCCCTTCGGGGGGATCCGGGACAGATACGCAGTATTTT.

This chain links TRBV7-8 with TRBJ2-5; D gene uncertain. CDR1 and CDR2 (germline): SGHVS, FQNEAQ. V lost 5 bases and J 5 bases, leaving 6 bases between the germline ends. This CDR3 comprises 11 residues. This CDR3 reads CASSLTETQYF. Here the CDR3 DNA reads TGTGCCAGCAGCCTTACTGAGACCCAGTACTTC.

The chain links TRBV6-1 to TRBJ2-1; no definite D call. Trimming stripped 4 bases from V and 3 bases from J, with 10 bases between. The germline CDR1 and CDR2 sequences are MNHNS and SASEGT. The CDR3 sequence is 14 residues long. The CDR3 loop is CASSGANFYNEQFF. The CDR3 DNA reads as TGTGCCAGCAGTGGCGCCAATTTCTACAATGAGCAGTTCTTC.

The rearrangement links TRBV19 to TRBJ1-1; perhaps TRBD1 as D (5 bases). Trimming took 8 bases from V and 3 from J, leaving 16 bases between them. Germline CDR1 reads LNHDA; CDR2 reads SQIVND (reference sequence). The CDR3 is 14 residues long. DNA for the CDR3: TGTGCCAGTGCATGGGGGGGACCCTACACTGAAGCTTTCTTT. This sequence encodes CASAWGGPYTEAFF.

The genes are TRBV29-1 and TRBJ2-2; D may be TRBD1 (6 bases). V was trimmed by 7 bases and J by 4 bases, leaving 19 bases between them. This CDR3 region has 15 residues. The V gene's germline CDR1 is SQVTM and CDR2 ANQGSEA. The CDR3 loop is CSAILDRGSTGELFF. Written as DNA, the CDR3 is TGCAGCGCCATATTGGACAGAGGCAGCACCGGGGAGCTGTTTTTT.

This clone is a singleton in its sample. The gene calls are TRBV7-9 and TRBJ2-7, with 11 bases matching TRBD1. V dropped 6 bases and J dropped 2; count of bases not matched to a gene: 6. The CDR3 is made up of 15 amino acids. Germline V gene lookup returns CDR1 SEHNR and CDR2 FQNEAQ (reference sequence). CDR3 protein: CASRDSGQGAYEQYF. The CDR3 DNA reads as TGTGCCAGCAGGGACTCGGGACAGGGGGCCTACGAGCAGTACTTC.

This chain connects TRBV4-1 to TRBJ1-4; D remains unclear. This CDR3 spans 16 amino acids. CDR1 and CDR2 (germline): MGHRA, YSYEKL. Trimming left V 1 base short and J 7 bases short, with 16 bases between. CDR3 DNA sequence: TGCGCCAGCAGCCAAGTCACCGGTCCCGAGAGTGAAAAACTGTTTTTT. As protein: CASSQVTGPESEKLFF.

V and J are TRBV5-1 and TRBJ2-2; D perhaps matches TRBD1 (6 bases). V was shortened by 6 bases and J by 3 bases, with 12 bases between the two germline ends. In germline, CDR1 is SGHRS, CDR2 YFSETQ. The CDR3 length is 14 residues. The CDR3, as DNA: TGCGCCAGCAAGGGGGTTTTGGACACCGGGGAGCTGTTTTTT. Protein product: CASKGVLDTGELFF.

V and J are TRBV16 and TRBJ2-3; D possibly corresponds to TRBD2 (6 bases). Trimming left V 7 bases short and J 2 bases short, with 10 bases between. The CDR3 spans 13 residues. CDR1 is KGHSY and CDR2 is FQNENV in the germline V gene. CDR3 in amino acids: CASNRDFTDTQYF. CDR3 in DNA: TGTGCCAGCAACCGGGACTTCACAGATACGCAGTATTTT.